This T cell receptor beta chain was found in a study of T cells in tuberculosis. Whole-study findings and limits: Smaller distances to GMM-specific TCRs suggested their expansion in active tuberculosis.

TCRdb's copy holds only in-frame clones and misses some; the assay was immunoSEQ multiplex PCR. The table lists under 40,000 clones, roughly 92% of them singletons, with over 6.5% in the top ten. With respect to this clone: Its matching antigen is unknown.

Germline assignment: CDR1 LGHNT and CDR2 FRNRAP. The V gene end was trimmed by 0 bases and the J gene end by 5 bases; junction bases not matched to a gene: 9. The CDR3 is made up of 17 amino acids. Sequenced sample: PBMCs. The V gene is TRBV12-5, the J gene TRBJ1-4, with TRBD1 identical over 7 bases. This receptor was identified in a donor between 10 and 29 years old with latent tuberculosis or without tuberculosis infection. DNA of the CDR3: TGTGCTAGTGGTTTGGTAGTTTCGGGACAGCCAAATGAAAAACTGTTTTTT. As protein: CASGLVVSGQPNEKLFF.